Following are 10 T cell receptor beta chains from one sample sequenced in a study of neoadjuvant nivolumab and ipilimumab in lung cancer. TCRdb keeps only in-frame clones here, not all; method: immunoSEQ multiplex PCR. The sample has 40,000 to 55,000 clones; around 89% are singletons. The specimen comprised blood, sampled before neoadjuvant nivolumab, alone or with ipilimumab. These receptor sequences come from an adult with non-small cell lung cancer. Some clones in this sample may be carry-over from other donors' samples.

This clone is judged medium-sized (0.01 to 0.1%). The chain is built from TRBV19 and TRBJ2-3, with D unclear. Trimming removed 3 bases at V and 5 bases at J, with 12 bases between. Germline values: CDR1 LNHDA, CDR2 SQIVND (reference sequence). CDR3 length: 14 residues. The DNA for the CDR3 is TGTGCCAGTAGTATTTCTTCGGGTTTAGATACGCAGTATTTT. It translates to CASSISSGLDTQYF. The entire variable domain, with the rest obtained from reference TRBV19 and TRBJ2-3, is as follows: DGGITQSPKYLFRKEGQNVTLSCEQNLNHDAMYWYRQDPGQGLRLIYYSQIVNDFQKGDIAEGYSVSREKKESFPLTVTSAQKNPTAFYLCASSISSGLDTQYFGPGTRLTVL.

The chain employs TRBV19 and TRBJ2-7; D might be TRBD2 (5 bases). Trimming removed 3 bases from V and 6 bases from J, with 6 bases in between. This CDR3 comprises 11 residues. The germline V gene has CDR1 LNHDA and CDR2 SQIVND (reference sequence). The CDR3 nucleotides are TGTGCCAGTAGTATTCGGGGCGAGCAGTACTTC. Protein product: CASSIRGEQYF.

The chain recombines TRBV7-9 with TRBJ2-1; D is undetermined. Germline V lookup: CDR1 SEHNR, CDR2 FQNEAQ (reference sequence). The CDR3 has 11 residues. V was shortened by 5 bases and J by 7 bases, with 6 bases between the two germline ends. The CDR3 is CASSLINEQFF. DNA of the CDR3: TGTGCCAGCAGCCTAATAAATGAGCAGTTCTTC.

The J gene is TRBJ1-2, the V gene TRBV6-6; D ambiguous. Trimming removed 7 bases from V and 1 base from J, with 7 bases in between. The germline V gene has CDR1 MNHNY and CDR2 SVGAGI (reference sequence). The length of the CDR3 is 12 residues. CDR3 in amino acids: CASMQSNYGYTF. The CDR3 nucleotides read TGTGCCAGCATGCAGAGTAACTATGGCTACACCTTC.

This clone was counted between two and nine times. The rearrangement uses TRBV15 and TRBJ2-5; perhaps TRBD1 as D (7 bases). The V end lost 3 bases, the J end lost 10 bases, and 18 bases lay between the germline ends. Germline CDR1 reads LNHNV; CDR2 reads YYDKDF (reference sequence). The CDR3 extends over 14 amino acids. As DNA, the CDR3 is TGTGCCACCAGCAGTGGCGGGACAGCCCTCGACCAGTACTTC. Protein product: CATSSGGTALDQYF.

This chain joins TRBV19 and TRBJ1-1, with TRBD1 as a possible D gene (5 bases). This CDR3 spans 15 amino acids. Trimming shortened V by 4 bases and J by 0 bases, and 12 bases separated the two germline ends. Germline values: CDR1 LNHDA, CDR2 SQIVND (reference sequence). CDR3 region: CASSRQGDMNTEAFF. For the CDR3, the DNA is TGTGCCAGTAGTAGGCAGGGAGATATGAACACTGAAGCTTTCTTT.

The genes are TRBV2 and TRBJ2-1; 10 bases match TRBD2. Germline lookup yields CDR1 SNHLY and CDR2 FYNNEI. V was pared by 6 bases and J by 6 bases, with 5 bases of the junction left unmatched. The length of the CDR3 is 14 residues. CDR3 sequence reads: CASRRGLAANEQFF. The CDR3, as DNA: TGTGCCAGCAGAAGAGGACTAGCGGCCAATGAGCAGTTCTTC.

The CDR3 DNA reads TGTGCCAGCAGCCCAAGAGGGGGACTAGCGGGAGTAAATGAGCAGTTCTTC. Translated, it gives CASSPRGGLAGVNEQFF. The rearrangement links TRBV11-2 to TRBJ2-1, with TRBD2 matching over 14 bases. The CDR3 is 17 amino acids. Germline V gene sequence: CDR1 SGHAT, CDR2 FQNNGV. V shed 5 bases and J 7 bases; nucleotides not matched to a gene: 10.

This chain links TRBV5-3 with TRBJ2-1; a weak D match, TRBD2 (7 bases). TRBV5-3 is given ORF status, its function remaining uncertain. Trimming pared 4 bases from V and 4 bases from J, leaving 18 bases between. The CDR3 is 16 amino acids. The CDR3 loop is CARSTSKGGGYNEQFF. The CDR3 nucleotides read TGTGCCAGAAGCACATCAAAGGGAGGGGGTTACAATGAGCAGTTCTTC.

This chain joins TRBV7-9 and TRBJ2-2; D might be TRBD2 (6 bases). Trimming took 5 bases from V and 2 from J, leaving 18 bases between them. CDR1 is SEHNR, CDR2 FQNEAQ, per germline (reference sequence). This CDR3 has 17 amino acids. CDR3 coding DNA: TGTGCCAGCAGCCGAGGCGGGACGGGAAGAAACACCGGGGAGCTGTTTTTT. It yields the protein CASSRGGTGRNTGELFF.